Here is one T cell receptor beta chain with its context. Its antigen is not identified. The sample originates from a study of cytomegalovirus exposure and HLA in healthy donors. At the level of the study: Genetic ancestry analysis placed more than 80% of the roughly 400 donors that were genotyped in the Caucasian-associated cluster.

J gave up 4 bases and V 3 bases, and 4 bases lay outside the gene matches. The CDR3 contains 15 residues. Germline V CDR1 and CDR2: SGHVS, FNYEAQ. Healthy individuals who donated bone marrow served as the donors. Study-wide findings and caveats: A link between a missense DCLRE1C variant and TCR beta V- and J-gene trimming emerged from a later analysis. When a later analysis compared HLA-associated TCR beta chains with equally common others, the HLA-associated chains turned out to be more clonally expanded and to have lower generation probabilities.

PCR primers comprised 60 Vbeta and 13 Jbeta primers. Profiled with immunoSEQ multiplex PCR; TCRdb holds only in-frame clones, not every one. Among 150,000 to 200,000 clones, roughly 77% were seen once, and the ten largest hold approximately 2%. This TCR derives from a woman between 18 and 29 years old in good health and CMV-seronegative. This rearrangement joins TRBV7-6 to TRBJ1-3, with TRBD1 identical over 9 bases. The specimen was PBMCs. The DNA for the CDR3 is TGTGCCAGCAGCTTCGGACAGGGGAACGGAAACACCATATATTTT. It specifies CASSFGQGNGNTIYF.